The 15 T cell receptor beta chains below come from one sample, sequenced in a study of cytomegalovirus exposure and HLA in healthy donors. Use of 60 Vbeta and 13 Jbeta primers characterized the PCR. Assay used: immunoSEQ multiplex PCR; TCRdb lists only in-frame clones, some missing. The sample has approximately 180,000 clones, around four fifths seen once; the top ten hold less than 1.5%. The sample comprised PBMCs. These TCRs come from a woman in her 30s in good health and CMV-seropositive.

This clone was detected a few times. The gene calls are TRBV5-6 and TRBJ2-3; D is possibly TRBD2 (5 bases). This CDR3 is 14 amino acids long. The germline V gene has CDR1 SGHDT and CDR2 YYEEEE. V gave up 8 bases and J gave up 0 bases, with 13 bases separating them. CDR3 nucleotides: TGTGCCAGTAAGCTAGCCACGAGCACAGATACGCAGTATTTT. It yields the protein CASKLATSTDTQYF.

The J gene is TRBJ2-6, the V gene TRBV28, with 14 bases identical to TRBD2. Germline V CDR1 and CDR2: MDHEN, SYDVKM. V lost 5 bases, J lost 0 bases, and 9 bases stayed unmatched. This CDR3 is built from 20 residues. The CDR3 spells CASSTQGLAGDPSGANVLTF. CDR3 DNA: TGTGCCAGCAGTACACAGGGACTAGCGGGAGACCCCTCTGGGGCCAACGTCCTGACTTTC.

This rearrangement joins TRBV2 to TRBJ2-5, with D uncertain. Trimming took off 6 bases at V and 5 bases at J, with 7 bases between the two ends. Per germline, CDR1 SNHLY and CDR2 FYNNEI. The CDR3 is made up of 11 amino acids. The CDR3 reads CASRLRETQYF. The DNA of the CDR3 is TGTGCCAGCAGGCTGCGGGAGACCCAGTACTTC.

The chain couples TRBV7-6 to TRBJ1-1; D is possibly TRBD1 (5 bases). The CDR3 extends over 13 amino acids. V lost 5 bases to trimming and J lost 5 bases, with 12 bases between them. The V gene's germline CDR1 is SGHVS and CDR2 FNYEAQ. CDR3 sequence reads: CASSPGVSTEAFF. CDR3 DNA sequence: TGTGCCAGCAGCCCGGGGGTATCTACTGAAGCTTTCTTT.

This clone was seen a handful of times. This chain joins TRBV5-6 and TRBJ1-4; TRBD1 matches at 9 bases. This CDR3 comprises 15 residues. CDR1 is SGHDT and CDR2 is YYEEEE in the germline V gene. V lost 5 bases and J lost 7; bases outside the gene matches: 9. CDR3 sequence: CASSSTGGYGEKLFF. CDR3 sequence (DNA): TGTGCCAGCAGTTCCACAGGGGGCTATGGTGAAAAACTGTTTTTT.

The V gene is TRBV28, the J gene TRBJ1-4; D remains ambiguous. Germline lookup yields CDR1 MDHEN and CDR2 SYDVKM. The V gene lost 8 bases and the J gene lost 1 base, with 5 bases spanning the gap. The CDR3 sequence is 12 residues long. As DNA, the CDR3 is TGTGCCAGCTGGCTAACTAATGAAAAACTGTTTTTT. Translated: CASWLTNEKLFF.

The rearrangement uses TRBV28 and TRBJ1-1, with 10 nucleotides matching TRBD1. The V segment lost 6 bases and the J segment 1 base; nucleotides outside the gene matches: 14. Germline lookup yields CDR1 MDHEN and CDR2 SYDVKM. CDR3 size: 18 residues. DNA for the CDR3: TGTGCCAGCAGGTTGGGTGGAGACAGGGGGCGCGGGAACACTGAAGCTTTCTTT. This codes for CASRLGGDRGRGNTEAFF.

This chain joins TRBV9 and TRBJ2-7, with TRBD2 as a possible D gene (6 bases). Per germline, CDR1 SGDLS and CDR2 YYNGEE. Between the trimmed V and J ends, which lost 2 bases and 2 bases, there was a span of 14 bases. The CDR3 spans 15 residues. The CDR3 nucleotides are TGTGCCAGCAGCGTTGCGGGAACGGTCCCCTACGAGCAGTACTTC. This sequence encodes CASSVAGTVPYEQYF.

The gene calls are TRBV5-1 and TRBJ2-1, with 7 bases identical to TRBD1. V shed 2 bases and J 6 bases; nucleotides not matched to a gene: 5. There are 14 residues in the CDR3. Germline CDR1 reads SGHRS; CDR2 reads YFSETQ. CDR3: CASSLRQGLNEQFF. The CDR3 bases are TGCGCCAGCAGCTTACGACAGGGTCTCAATGAGCAGTTCTTC.

This clone was counted a few times. The chain is built from TRBV6-1 and TRBJ1-5, with TRBD1 matching 7 bases. The length of the CDR3 is 12 residues. Germline CDR1 MNHNS, CDR2 SASEGT. Trimming at V came to 6 bases and at J to 7 bases, leaving 3 bases not matched to a gene. The CDR3 nucleotides read TGTGCCAGCAGGACAGGGTACCAGCCCCAGCATTTT. It is translated as CASRTGYQPQHF.

The rearrangement joins TRBV7-2 to TRBJ1-2; D uncertain. Germline loops: CDR1 SGHTA, CDR2 FQGNSA. Trimming shortened V by 1 base and J by 8 bases, and 20 bases separated the two germline ends. This CDR3 spans 16 amino acids. The CDR3 region is CASSLVSDTWGGGYTF. In DNA, the CDR3 is TGTGCCAGCAGCTTAGTGAGCGATACGTGGGGAGGAGGCTACACCTTC.

Worth noting for this clone: The junction shows a germline mismatch at one end, possibly a read error. The identical CDR3 is also encoded by other nucleotide sequences in the sample. V is TRBV5-1 and J is TRBJ1-4, with a tentative D call TRBD1 (5 bases). The CDR3 spans 16 residues. In germline, CDR1 is SGHRS, CDR2 YFSETQ. For the CDR3, the DNA is TGCGCCAGCAGCTTGGAAGGGGCCGTTACTAACGAAAAACTGTTTTTT. This codes for CASSLEGAVTNEKLFF.

In this sample, this clone turned up once. V usage is TRBV6-1 and J usage is TRBJ2-1, with TRBD2 matching 7 bases. CDR3 length: 15 amino acids. The V and J ends lost 4 bases and 4 bases, in that order; junction bases with no gene match: 7. From germline, CDR1 is MNHNS and CDR2 SASEGT. This chain's CDR3 is CASSALAGVYNEQFF. The CDR3 DNA reads as TGTGCCAGCAGTGCCCTGGCGGGAGTGTACAATGAGCAGTTCTTC.

The chain uses TRBV30 and TRBJ1-1; possible D gene TRBD1, 5 bases. CDR3 size: 13 residues. V gave up 0 bases and J gave up 1 base, with 6 bases separating them. The germline V gene encodes CDR1 GTSNPN and CDR2 SVGIG (reference sequence). This chain's CDR3 is CAWSVGPNTEAFF. For the CDR3, the DNA is TGTGCCTGGAGTGTGGGGCCGAACACTGAAGCTTTCTTT.

The chain combines TRBV18 with TRBJ2-7; D is perhaps TRBD2 (5 bases). Germline V gene data show CDR1 as KGHSH and CDR2 as LQKENI. The V gene lost 5 bases and the J gene lost 5 bases, with 16 bases spanning the gap. CDR3 length: 14 residues. DNA of the CDR3: TGTGCCAGCTCAACAGTGGGCGGGCGCAACGAGCAGTACTTC. Amino acids: CASSTVGGRNEQYF.